One sample yielded the 30 T cell receptor beta chains listed below, sequenced in a study of T cell repertoires in cytomegalovirus infection. Antigen specificity for these receptors is unknown. TCRdb fed the reads into MiXCR, producing one record per CDR3 protein. Here the sample spans around 900,000 distinct CDR3 sequences, about a third being singletons. Sequenced here: cultured CD8+ T cells from PBMCs, sampled from culture after CMV antigen stimulation. These receptors came from a human donor in good health (CMV status not recorded). Some clones in this sample may be carry-over from other donors' samples.

The chain joins TRBV6-5 to TRBJ1-1; D possibly corresponds to TRBD1 (5 bases). Germline V gives CDR1 MNHEY, CDR2 SVGAGI. The CDR3 covers 16 residues. V lost 0 bases and J lost 6, with 17 bases in between. The CDR3 spells CASSYSSVRRDAEAFF. The CDR3 bases are TGTGCCAGCAGTTACTCGAGCGTCCGCCGGGACGCTGAAGCTTTCTTT.

The V and J genes are TRBV28 and TRBJ1-5; unclear D gene. V lost 2 bases and J 4 bases, leaving 12 bases between the germline ends. The CDR3 loop spans 15 amino acids. Germline loops: CDR1 MDHEN, CDR2 SYDVKM. In DNA form, the CDR3 reads TGTGCCAGCAGTTTACCTCCGTCCACAAATCAGCCCCAGCATTTT. It codes for CASSLPPSTNQPQHF.

The V gene is TRBV20-1, the J gene TRBJ1-1; the D is unclear. The CDR3 runs to 13 residues. Between the trimmed V and J ends, which lost 1 base and 7 bases, there was a span of 13 bases. Germline lookup yields CDR1 DFQATT and CDR2 SNEGSKA (reference sequence). DNA of the CDR3: TGCAGTGCTAGAGGTCGGGATATCAATGAAGCTTTCTTT. Translation gives CSARGRDINEAFF.

This clonotype occurred many times. CDR3: CAISERQRGGLNYGYTF. The CDR3 DNA reads TGTGCCATCAGTGAGCGCCAGCGCGGGGGGCTTAACTATGGCTACACCTTC. The rearrangement links TRBV10-3 to TRBJ1-2; D may be TRBD1 (6 bases). With 2 bases removed from V and 1 base from J, the gap between germline ends came to 17 bases. The CDR3 consists of 17 residues. The V gene's germline CDR1 is ENHRY and CDR2 SYGVKD.

This clonotype showed up just a few times. The chain carries TRBV28 and TRBJ1-2; 7 bases map to TRBD1. Germline CDR1 is MDHEN and CDR2 is SYDVKM. The CDR3 is 18 amino acids. Trimming took 3 bases from V and 2 from J; bases not matched to a gene: 15. CDR3 nucleotides: TGTGCCAGCAGTTTCCCTGGATCGGGGGGACAGATCAACTATGGCTACACCTTC. Translating gives CASSFPGSGGQINYGYTF.

This clonotype was counted only a few times. The chain is built from TRBV25-1 and TRBJ1-2; D not certain. The CDR3 has 15 residues. V shed 8 bases and J shed 5 bases, with 21 bases lying between them. The germline V gene encodes CDR1 MGHDK and CDR2 SYGVNS. As DNA, the CDR3 is TGTGCCAGCTGCCCAAACGGGCAGGTGTTATATGGCTACACCTTC. The encoded protein is CASCPNGQVLYGYTF.

This clonotype was seen many times. The chain joins TRBV2 to TRBJ1-1; D gene uncertain. The CDR3 runs to 14 residues. Germline V gene lookup returns CDR1 SNHLY and CDR2 FYNNEI. V lost 4 bases, J lost 7 bases, and 16 bases lay in between. This CDR3 is CASSGITARSEAFF. In DNA, the CDR3 is TGTGCCAGCAGTGGAATCACAGCGCGAAGTGAAGCTTTCTTT. The full variable domain, completed using reference TRBV2 and TRBJ1-1, is EPEVTQTPSHQVTQMGQEVILRCVPISNHLYFYWYRQILGQKVEFLVSFYNNEISEKSEIFDDQFSVERPDGSNFTLKIRSTKLEDSAMYFCASSGITARSEAFFGQGTRLTVV.

This clonotype was seen ten or more times. The chain couples TRBV7-2 to TRBJ1-5; tentative D call: TRBD1 (6 bases). Trimming removed 6 bases at V and 5 bases at J, with 14 bases between. The CDR3 is 14 residues long. The V gene's germline CDR1 is SGHTA and CDR2 FQGNSA. In DNA, the CDR3 is TGTGCCAGCAGTCCCTCGGCAGGGGATCAGCCCCAGCATTTT. It codes for CASSPSAGDQPQHF.

Concerning this clonotype: The CDR3 end shows no conserved phenylalanine or tryptophan, and so a read error is likely. The limits of the CDR3 on the DNA are not certain, so only TCRdb's listed CDR3 is given. J is TRBJ2-5 and V is TRBV7-6. Per germline, CDR1 SGHVS and CDR2 FNYEAQ. The CDR3 is 11 residues long, ends included. Here the CDR3 reads CASSANHSPYS.

The chain joins TRBV4-1 to TRBJ2-2; D is unresolved. Germline V CDR1 and CDR2: MGHRA, YSYEKL. CDR3 length: 16 residues. With 5 bases removed from V and 0 bases from J, the gap between germline ends came to 13 bases. CDR3 in DNA: TGCGCCAGCAGCTGGATACAATTGTCGAACACCGGGGAGCTGTTTTTT. Translating it yields CASSWIQLSNTGELFF.

The chain combines TRBV5-1 with TRBJ1-2; no reliable D call. The germline V gene encodes CDR1 SGHRS and CDR2 YFSETQ. The CDR3 has 13 amino acids. V was cut by 0 bases and J by 8 bases, with 11 bases left in between. DNA of the CDR3: TGCGCCAGCAGCTTGGGCGAATCGGCCGGCTACACCTTC. This gives the protein CASSLGESAGYTF.

J is TRBJ2-2 and V is TRBV24-1; D gene ambiguous. The CDR3 sequence is 16 residues long. V lost 3 bases, J lost 8 bases, and 18 bases lay in between. The V gene's germline CDR1 is KGHDR and CDR2 SFDVKD. CDR3 residues: CATSDPMRQLAGELFF. CDR3 nucleotide sequence: TGTGCCACCAGTGATCCCATGAGGCAGCTTGCGGGGGAGCTGTTTTTT.

The chain has TRBV15 and TRBJ1-5; weak D call: TRBD1 (5 bases). Deletions cut 0 bases from V and 3 bases from J, with 9 bases between. CDR1 LNHNV and CDR2 YYDKDF come from the germline V gene (reference sequence). The CDR3 has 15 residues. This CDR3 is CATSRDRADNQPQHF. CDR3 in DNA: TGTGCCACCAGCAGAGACAGGGCGGACAATCAGCCCCAGCATTTT.

This chain links TRBV7-8 with TRBJ2-7, with a tentative D call TRBD1 (6 bases). The germline V and J ends were trimmed by 5 bases and 5 bases, with 13 bases remaining between them. Germline lookup yields CDR1 SGHVS and CDR2 FQNEAQ. The CDR3 totals 13 residues. CDR3 in DNA: TGTGCCAGCAGCCGCACAGGGTCCCACGAGCAGTACTTC. It specifies CASSRTGSHEQYF.

V gene TRBV27 combines with J gene TRBJ2-1; D may match TRBD1 or TRBD2 (5 bases each). The V end was cut by 0 bases, the J end by 7 bases, with 10 bases between. The CDR3 consists of 14 residues. Germline V gene sequence: CDR1 MNHEY, CDR2 SMNVEV (reference sequence). The CDR3 sequence: CASSLSRGVNEQFF. CDR3 nucleotides: TGTGCCAGCAGTTTATCGAGAGGGGTAAATGAGCAGTTCTTC.

The genes are TRBV25-1 and TRBJ1-6; a possible D gene is TRBD1 (5 bases). There are 15 residues in the CDR3. The germline V gene encodes CDR1 MGHDK and CDR2 SYGVNS. Trimming took 3 bases from V and 3 from J, leaving 9 bases between them. The CDR3 region has the DNA TGTGCCAGCAGTGAGACGGGGGACTATAATTCACCCCTCCACTTT. Translated, it gives CASSETGDYNSPLHF.

The chain carries TRBV6-1 and TRBJ1-1; D uncertain. Germline V gives CDR1 MNHNS, CDR2 SASEGT. The CDR3 consists of 15 residues. Trimming took off 4 bases at V and 0 bases at J, with 12 bases between the two ends. CDR3 sequence reads: CASSGQWRMNTEAFF. CDR3 coding DNA: TGTGCCAGCAGTGGGCAGTGGCGTATGAACACTGAAGCTTTCTTT.

This clonotype came up a few times. This chain uses TRBV3-1 with TRBJ1-1; weak D call: TRBD1 (6 bases). The CDR3 runs 17 residues. Germline CDR1 is LGHDT and CDR2 is YNNKEL (reference sequence). V dropped 5 bases and J dropped 1 base, with 20 bases sitting between them. CDR3 loop: CASSLGGVSRKNTEAFF. The CDR3 nucleotides read TGTGCCAGCAGCTTAGGGGGGGTTAGCCGGAAGAACACTGAAGCTTTCTTT.

This clonotype came up a few times. The chain uses TRBV4-3 and TRBJ2-2; TRBD2 is a possible D gene (6 bases). The germline V gene has CDR1 LGHNA and CDR2 YSLEER. The CDR3 is 15 residues long. V was pared by 0 bases and J by 5 bases, with 10 bases between. Here the CDR3 DNA reads TGCGCCAGCAGCCAAGATGGTCGGGGGACCGGGGAGCTGTTTTTT. This encodes CASSQDGRGTGELFF.

This clonotype occurred many times. The J gene is TRBJ2-7, the V gene TRBV12-3 or TRBV12-4; a weak D match, TRBD1 (5 bases). V lost 5 bases and J 7 bases, leaving 15 bases between the germline ends. The CDR3 has 13 residues. The CDR3 DNA sequence: TGTGCCAGCAGTCCCCGCCAGGGCCGGGAGCAGTACGTC. As protein: CASSPRQGREQYV.

In this sample, this clonotype turned up a few times. The chain carries TRBV6-1 and TRBJ2-5; TRBD2 aligns across 11 bases. This CDR3 is 14 amino acids long. Germline values: CDR1 MNHNS, CDR2 SASEGT. The V segment lost 6 bases and the J segment 5 bases; nucleotides outside the gene matches: 5. The CDR3 DNA reads as TGTGCCAGCAGACTAGCGGGGGCCGGGGAGACCCAGTACTTC. Protein: CASRLAGAGETQYF.

The chain has TRBV10-3 and TRBJ2-1; D is perhaps TRBD1 (8 bases). With 7 bases removed from V and 7 bases from J, the gap between germline ends came to 20 bases. The CDR3 is made up of 15 amino acids. CDR1 is ENHRY and CDR2 is SYGVKD in the germline V gene. CDR3 amino acids: CAITQPDRGGNEQFF. Written as DNA, the CDR3 is TGTGCCATCACCCAACCTGACAGGGGAGGGAATGAGCAGTTCTTC.

The chain uses TRBV4-3 and TRBJ2-3, with TRBD2 as a possible D gene (5 bases). Per germline, CDR1 LGHNA and CDR2 YSLEER. V gave up 4 bases and J gave up 0 bases, with 11 bases separating them. This CDR3 is 15 amino acids long. The CDR3 DNA follows: TGCGCCAGCAGCCGAGCGGAGACTAGCACAGATACGCAGTATTTT. Protein sequence: CASSRAETSTDTQYF.

This clonotype was observed many times. The chain combines TRBV7-9 with TRBJ2-7; D call uncertain. The length of the CDR3 is 17 residues. V was pared by 1 base and J by 0 bases, with 16 bases between. Germline CDR1 and CDR2: SEHNR and FQNEAQ (reference sequence). The CDR3 loop reads CASSLVMGRPASYEQYF. CDR3 coding DNA: TGTGCCAGCAGCTTAGTGATGGGCAGACCAGCCTCCTACGAGCAGTACTTC. The full variable domain, with the rest looked up from reference TRBV7-9 and TRBJ2-7, is DTGVSQNPRHKITKRGQNVTFRCDPISEHNRLYWYRQTLGQGPEFLTYFQNEAQLEKSRLLSDRFSAERPKGSFSTLEIQRTEQGDSAMYLCASSLVMGRPASYEQYFGPGTRLTVT.

This clonotype was found a few times. Here the CDR3 DNA reads TGTGCCAGCTCACCCGGACCTATCTACGAGCAGTACTTC. Its protein product is CASSPGPIYEQYF. The chain employs TRBV18 and TRBJ2-7; D is uncertain. Germline lookup yields CDR1 KGHSH and CDR2 LQKENI. The CDR3 is made up of 13 amino acids. Trimming took off 3 bases at V and 3 bases at J, with 9 bases between the two ends.

This clonotype was found a few times. This rearrangement joins TRBV12-5 to TRBJ2-3; 13 nucleotides match TRBD2. In germline, CDR1 is LGHNT, CDR2 FRNRAP. Trimming removed 2 bases from V and 2 bases from J; junction bases left unmatched: 7. This CDR3 spans 18 amino acids. The DNA of the CDR3 is TGTGCTAGTGGTTTGTTCCCCGGGACTAGCGGGGCCACAGATACGCAGTATTTT. It encodes CASGLFPGTSGATDTQYF.

This clonotype was picked up many times. CDR3 amino acids: CASSAMALTGELFF. In nucleotides, the CDR3 is TGTGCCAGCAGTGCCATGGCCCTCACCGGGGAGCTGTTTTTT. V is TRBV12-3 or TRBV12-4 and J is TRBJ2-2; unclear D gene. The CDR3 sequence is 14 residues long. Trimming stripped 5 bases from V and 4 bases from J, with 11 bases between.

The genes are TRBV7-6 and TRBJ1-5, with D maybe TRBD1 (5 bases). Deletions cut 5 bases from V and 2 bases from J, with 13 bases between. The CDR3 sequence is 15 residues long. The germline gives CDR1 SGHVS, CDR2 FNYEAQ. The CDR3 coding sequence is TGTGCCAGCAGCCCCTTTTGGGGGGGCAATCAGCCCCAGCATTTT. It specifies CASSPFWGGNQPQHF.

This clonotype was detected only a few times. This chain uses TRBV7-7 with TRBJ1-1, with 7 bases lining up with TRBD1. Germline V CDR1 and CDR2: SSHAT, FNYEAQ (reference sequence). The junction had 8 bases not matched to a gene; V was cut back by 5 bases and J by 5 bases. CDR3 length: 14 residues. CDR3 bases: TGTGCCAGCAGCGCCCGGGACAGAGGAACTGAAGCTTTCTTT. This sequence encodes CASSARDRGTEAFF.

This clonotype was detected only a few times. The J gene is TRBJ2-1, the V gene TRBV18; 11 bases match TRBD1. With 6 bases clipped from V and 5 bases from J, the junction kept 15 bases outside the gene matches. The CDR3 loop spans 18 amino acids. The germline gives CDR1 KGHSH, CDR2 LQKENI. For the CDR3, the DNA is TGTGCCAGCTCCCCGAGGAGGACCGGGACAGGGGGTAACAATGAGCAGTTCTTC. It encodes CASSPRRTGTGGNNEQFF.